These T cell receptor beta chains were read from a single sample in a study of blood T cell repertoires in COVID-19. The repertoire was sequenced with immunoSEQ multiplex PCR; TCRdb's copy has only in-frame clones and lacks some. Seen here are over 40,000 clones, 82% observed once, and the top ten hold 11% to 15%. The specimen sequenced was peripheral blood. Receptors were obtained from a human donor in a cohort sampled during active COVID-19. Each CDR3 is given with its conserved first and last residue. The D gene is left open where the match is weak. Not all rows give a size; the values are once, few, many and, for expanded clones, a class.

D gene,CDR3 length,V gene,J gene,clone size,CDR3 DNA,CDR3 protein
TRBD2,14,TRBV18,TRBJ2-7,NA,TGTGCCAGCTCATCTGGACTAGTGTATGTCGAGCAGTACTTC,CASSSGLVYVEQYF
NA,14,TRBV5-5,TRBJ1-4,NA,TGTGCCAGCAGCTTGGATTGGGCGGGCGAAAAACTGTTTTTT,CASSLDWAGEKLFF
NA,18,TRBV18,TRBJ1-4,NA,TGTGCCAGCTCACCCCAGCAGGTTTCCCGTCTAACTAATGAAAAACTGTTTTTT,CASSPQQVSRLTNEKLFF
NA,14,TRBV11-2,TRBJ2-5,NA,TGTGCCAGCAGTCGCTCGGGTGAACAAGAGACCCAGTACTTC,CASSRSGEQETQYF
NA,15,TRBV2,TRBJ2-7,NA,TGTGCCAGCAGTGCGACACTGGGGCAGGGTGAGGAGCAGTACTTC,CASSATLGQGEEQYF
TRBD1,13,TRBV29-1,TRBJ1-5,few,TGCAGCATCACGACAGGGATCGGGCAGCCCCAGCATTTT,CSITTGIGQPQHF
TRBD1,17,TRBV28,TRBJ1-4,once,TGTGCCAGCAGTTTCGGCCAGGGGGTTGCAACTAATGAAAAACTGTTTTTT,CASSFGQGVATNEKLFF
NA,13,TRBV12-3/TRBV12-4,TRBJ2-7,NA,TGTGCCAGCAGTTTAGGGCCTCACTACGAGCAGTACTTC,CASSLGPHYEQYF
NA,14,TRBV6-4,TRBJ2-7,NA,TGTGCCAGCAGTGGAGAGGCAGCTTCCTACGAGCAGTACTTC,CASSGEAASYEQYF
TRBD2,18,TRBV7-2,TRBJ2-1,NA,TGTGCCAGCAGCTTAGGGGCTAGCGGGAGTTACTCCTACAATGAGCAGTTCTTC,CASSLGASGSYSYNEQFF
TRBD2,17,TRBV7-2,TRBJ2-3,NA,TGTGCCAGCAGACAGACGAGCGGGGGGCGGGGTACAGATACGCAGTATTTT,CASRQTSGGRGTDTQYF
TRBD2,13,TRBV13,TRBJ2-7,once,TGTGCCAGCAGCTCCGGGAGGGATTACGAGCAGTACTTC,CASSSGRDYEQYF
TRBD2,16,TRBV18,TRBJ2-1,NA,TGTGCCAGCTCACCACGACTAGCGGGGACCTACAATGAGCAGTTCTTC,CASSPRLAGTYNEQFF
NA,12,TRBV13,TRBJ1-5,NA,TGTGCCAGCAGCTCCGGGAGTCAGCCCCAGCATTTT,CASSSGSQPQHF
NA,13,TRBV28,TRBJ2-7,NA,TGTGCCAGCACCTACGTCAACTCCTACGAGCAGTACTTC,CASTYVNSYEQYF
NA,15,TRBV6-5,TRBJ2-1,NA,TGTGCCAGCAGTTACCCCCGGGACTGGATAAATGAGCAGTTCTTC,CASSYPRDWINEQFF
TRBD2,17,TRBV9,TRBJ2-5,NA,TGTGCCAGCAGCCCCCATCAAGGGACTAGCGGGAGTGCGGCCCAGTACTTC,CASSPHQGTSGSAAQYF
NA,16,TRBV21-1,TRBJ2-3,NA,TGTGCCAGCAGCATCGCTAGCTTTTGGACAGGGGATACGCAGTATTTT,CASSIASFWTGDTQYF
NA,16,TRBV25-1,TRBJ2-3,NA,TGTGCCAGCAGTGAATTGGGGTCAGGGGACACAGATACGCAGTATTTT,CASSELGSGDTDTQYF
NA,14,TRBV5-1,TRBJ1-4,once,TGCGCCAGCAGCTTGGACAGGATCACCACGAAACTGTTTTTT,CASSLDRITTKLFF
NA,13,TRBV9,TRBJ2-7,medium-sized,TGTGCCAGCAGTGCCGGGGGGCCCTACGAGCAGTACTTC,CASSAGGPYEQYF
TRBD2,16,TRBV19,TRBJ2-3,NA,TGTGCCAGTAGGCTAGCGGGAAGGAGGGTGACAGATACGCAGTATTTT,CASRLAGRRVTDTQYF
TRBD1,14,TRBV7-2,TRBJ2-5,NA,TGTGCCAGCAGCTCGAACAGGGGGAGGGAGACCCAGTACTTC,CASSSNRGRETQYF
TRBD1,15,TRBV5-1,TRBJ1-1,NA,TGCGCCAGCAGTTTGGCAACAGGGGTCAACACTGAAGCTTTCTTT,CASSLATGVNTEAFF
TRBD1,15,TRBV19,TRBJ2-3,NA,TGTGCCAGTAGTATTGGGGACAGCACCACAGATACGCAGTATTTT,CASSIGDSTTDTQYF
NA,15,TRBV27,TRBJ2-7,NA,TGTGCCAGCAGTTTATCGAGATACGGGATTTACGAGCAGTACTTC,CASSLSRYGIYEQYF
TRBD2,16,TRBV3-1/TRBV3-2,TRBJ2-3,NA,TGTGCCAGCAGCCCCGTTGGAGCGGGGTTTACAGATACGCAGTATTTT,CASSPVGAGFTDTQYF
NA,13,TRBV29-1,TRBJ2-5,NA,TGCAGCGTGGACAGAACCCCCAGGGAGACCCAGTACTTC,CSVDRTPRETQYF